A single TCR beta chain is shown here with its context. Its antigen is still unknown. This entry comes from a study of cytomegalovirus exposure and HLA in healthy donors. Study-wide points: Several of the most significant clusters appeared linked to common viral pathogens, based on a later analysis. The study labeled fewer than 200 TCR beta chains cytomegalovirus-associated. Earlier analysis looked at TCR beta V segments, and most were productive about 90% or about 30% of the time.

The CDR3 has 15 residues. V was pared by 6 bases and J by 3 bases, with 14 bases between. Germline V gene sequence: CDR1 MNHEY, CDR2 SVGAGI. The PCR was carried out with 60 Vbeta primers and 13 Jbeta primers. Measured with immunoSEQ multiplex PCR; TCRdb has only the in-frame clones, and not every one. The table records roughly 160,000 clones, approximately 81% of them present only once. The chain recombines TRBV6-5 with TRBJ1-4; D might be TRBD1 (6 bases). The sequence derives from a man aged 25 to 45 in good health and CMV-seronegative. Sequenced sample: PBMCs. The CDR3 bases are TGTGCCAGCAGCCTATTTGGGACATCTAATGAAAAACTGTTTTTT. Translating gives CASSLFGTSNEKLFF.